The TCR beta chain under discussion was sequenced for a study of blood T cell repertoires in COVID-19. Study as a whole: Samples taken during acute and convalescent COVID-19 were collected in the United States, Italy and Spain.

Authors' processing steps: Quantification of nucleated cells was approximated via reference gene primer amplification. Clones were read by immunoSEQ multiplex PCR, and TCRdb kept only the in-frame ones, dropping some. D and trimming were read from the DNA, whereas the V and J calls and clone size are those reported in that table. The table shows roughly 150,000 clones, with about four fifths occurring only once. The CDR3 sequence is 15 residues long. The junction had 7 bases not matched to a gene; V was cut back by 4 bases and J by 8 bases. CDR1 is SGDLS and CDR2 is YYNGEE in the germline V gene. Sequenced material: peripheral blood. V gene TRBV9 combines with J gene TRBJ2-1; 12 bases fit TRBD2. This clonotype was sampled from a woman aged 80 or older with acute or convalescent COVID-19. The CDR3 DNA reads TGTGCCAGCAGCCAGACGACTAGCGGGGGCCATGAGCAGTTCTTC. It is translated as CASSQTTSGGHEQFF. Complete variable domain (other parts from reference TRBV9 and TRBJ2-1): DSGVTQTPKHLITATGQRVTLRCSPRSGDLSVYWYQQSLDQGLQFLIQYYNGEERAKGNILERFSAQQFPDLHSELNLSSLELGDSALYFCASSQTTSGGHEQFFGPGTRLTVL.